Shown below are 2 T cell receptor beta chains from a single sample sequenced in a study of blood T cell repertoires in COVID-19. Measured with immunoSEQ multiplex PCR; TCRdb has only the in-frame clones, and not every one. The table includes tens of thousands of clones, approximately 80% detected once. Sequenced input: peripheral blood. The origin of the receptors is a man older than 75 with acute or convalescent COVID-19.

The CDR3 DNA sequence: TGTGCCAGCAGCTTTAGTCCATTGATGAACACTGAAGCTTTCTTT. Protein: CASSFSPLMNTEAFF. The chain links TRBV7-8 to TRBJ1-1; D uncertain. The CDR3 loop spans 15 amino acids. CDR1 is SGHVS, CDR2 FQNEAQ, per germline. Trimming left V 3 bases short and J 0 bases short, with 11 bases between.

In its sample, this clone was seen once. V and J are TRBV5-5 and TRBJ1-1, with no clear D. CDR3 size: 12 residues. V dropped 2 bases and J dropped 8 bases, with 10 bases sitting between them. Per germline, CDR1 SGHKS and CDR2 YYEKEE (reference sequence). The CDR3 reads CASSLSEGEAFF. CDR3 nucleotide sequence: TGTGCCAGCAGCTTAAGCGAGGGCGAAGCTTTCTTT.